These 21 T cell receptor beta chains were all obtained from the same sample, sequenced in a study of shared clonotypes between healthy human individuals. The assay was immunoSEQ multiplex PCR, and TCRdb's table has in-frame clones only and misses some. The table has nearly 2 million clones, roughly 95% seen once; the top ten hold around 1%. Cells designated naive CD8 were CD45RO-negative and were positively selected for CCR7, with terminally differentiated effector memory CD45RA+ cells excluded. Sequenced sample: naive CD8+ T cells sorted from blood. Receptors were obtained from a man younger than 35 in good health.

The chain links TRBV27 to TRBJ2-7; 8 nucleotides line up with TRBD2. The length of the CDR3 is 16 residues. CDR1 is MNHEY and CDR2 is SMNVEV in the germline V gene (reference sequence). With V trimmed by 10 bases and J by 4 bases, 18 bases remained unmatched. The CDR3 DNA follows: TGTGCCACCTCCGGGTCCCGGATTAGCGGGATGTACGAGCAGTACTTC. Its translation: CATSGSRISGMYEQYF.

The CDR3, as DNA: TGTGCCTGGGGACAGGGGGCGCTTGAAGAGACCCAGTACTTC. Translated: CAWGQGALEETQYF. V is TRBV30 and J is TRBJ2-5, with 11 bases fitting TRBD1. The V gene's germline CDR1 is GTSNPN and CDR2 SVGIG (reference sequence). The CDR3 consists of 14 residues. The V and J ends lost 5 bases and 3 bases, in that order; junction bases with no gene match: 5.

The rearrangement links TRBV7-9 to TRBJ2-2; 10 bases align to TRBD1. CDR3 length equals 15 residues. From germline, CDR1 is SEHNR and CDR2 FQNEAQ (reference sequence). The trim removed 4 bases at V and 6 bases at J, leaving 5 bases unmatched. Here the CDR3 reads CASSSRDRGPGELFF. In DNA form, the CDR3 reads TGTGCCAGCAGCTCCCGGGACAGGGGTCCCGGGGAGCTGTTTTTT.

This clone is a singleton in its sample. This rearrangement joins TRBV5-1 to TRBJ1-1; D uncertain. Per germline, CDR1 SGHRS and CDR2 YFSETQ. The V end lost 1 base, the J end lost 5 bases, and 6 bases lay between the germline ends. This CDR3 region has 12 residues. CDR3 residues: CASSLKSTEAFF. The CDR3 DNA follows: TGCGCCAGCAGCTTGAAGAGTACTGAAGCTTTCTTT.

The CDR3 nucleotides read TGTGCCAGCAGCCAATCTGTTGCGAATGAGCAGTTCTTC. It yields the protein CASSQSVANEQFF. This chain uses TRBV4-2 with TRBJ2-1, with D unclear. The CDR3 is made up of 13 amino acids. V lost 2 bases to trimming and J lost 7 bases, with 9 bases between them. Germline CDR1 reads LGHNA; CDR2 reads YNFKEQ.

This chain connects TRBV2 to TRBJ2-7; the match to TRBD2 covers 13 bases. CDR1 is SNHLY and CDR2 is FYNNEI in the germline V gene. The CDR3 runs to 15 residues. V dropped 4 bases and J dropped 4; count of bases not matched to a gene: 4. The CDR3 spells CASSGTSGSVYEQYF. CDR3 in DNA: TGTGCCAGCAGTGGGACTAGCGGGAGTGTATACGAGCAGTACTTC.

The gene calls are TRBV2 and TRBJ1-4, with 10 bases fitting TRBD1. Germline assignment: CDR1 SNHLY and CDR2 FYNNEI. J was trimmed by 1 base and V by 6 bases; bases with no gene match: 8. This CDR3 region has 17 residues. Here the CDR3 reads CASRTRDRGQTNEKLFF. The CDR3 nucleotides are TGTGCCAGCAGGACCCGGGACAGGGGACAAACTAATGAAAAACTGTTTTTT.

The gene calls are TRBV6-1 and TRBJ1-1; TRBD1 might be the D (6 bases). Germline CDR1 and CDR2: MNHNS and SASEGT. CDR3 size: 13 residues. With 1 base removed from V and 5 bases from J, the gap between germline ends came to 8 bases. DNA for the CDR3: TGTGCCAGCAGTGAAGACAGGGTGACTGAAGCTTTCTTT. This gives the protein CASSEDRVTEAFF.

V usage is TRBV19 and J usage is TRBJ2-3; 7 bases map to TRBD2. This CDR3 region has 16 residues. CDR1 is LNHDA, CDR2 SQIVND, per germline (reference sequence). Trimming cost V 6 bases and J 3 bases; bases outside gene matches: 12. CDR3 residues: CASSPLLAGETDTQYF. CDR3 bases: TGTGCCAGTAGCCCTCTACTCGCGGGAGAAACAGATACGCAGTATTTT.

This clone was observed once. The same CDR3 also results from other DNA sequences found in this sample. This rearrangement joins TRBV4-3 to TRBJ2-3; D perhaps matches TRBD2 (6 bases). Trimming took 4 bases from V and 0 from J, leaving 11 bases between them. The CDR3 spans 15 residues. From germline, CDR1 is LGHNA and CDR2 YSLEER. CDR3 sequence: CASSRLTSSTDTQYF. Written as DNA, the CDR3 is TGCGCCAGCAGCCGCCTGACTAGTAGCACAGATACGCAGTATTTT.

In regard to this clone: Other DNA sequences from this sample encode an identical CDR3 as well. The chain has TRBV7-9 and TRBJ2-2; 10 bases agree with TRBD2. V dropped 2 bases and J dropped 5; count of bases not matched to a gene: 2. The CDR3 extends over 15 amino acids. CDR1 is SEHNR, CDR2 FQNEAQ, per germline (reference sequence). The CDR3, as DNA: TGTGCCAGCAGCTTACTAGCGGGAGATACCGGGGAGCTGTTTTTT. This sequence encodes CASSLLAGDTGELFF.

This clone appeared a single time. CDR3 bases: TGCGCCAGCAGCCAAGAAGTCACGATAAACATTCAGTACTTC. The encoded protein is CASSQEVTINIQYF. J is TRBJ2-4 and V is TRBV4-1; D gene ambiguous. This CDR3 has 14 amino acids. Germline CDR1 MGHRA, CDR2 YSYEKL. V lost 0 bases to trimming and J lost 6 bases, with 9 bases between them.

The chain has TRBV27 and TRBJ1-5, with a weak D call TRBD1 (5 bases). Germline lookup yields CDR1 MNHEY and CDR2 SMNVEV (reference sequence). V gave up 1 base and J gave up 2 bases, with 18 bases separating them. This CDR3 region has 18 residues. The CDR3 is CASSLLGGGLTGNQPQHF. The CDR3 DNA follows: TGTGCCAGCAGTTTATTGGGTGGGGGGTTGACGGGCAATCAGCCCCAGCATTTT.

The chain carries TRBV5-8 and TRBJ2-7; 10 nucleotides line up with TRBD1. V was pared by 6 bases and J by 5 bases, with 14 bases of the junction left unmatched. This CDR3 region has 16 residues. Germline V gives CDR1 SGHTS, CDR2 YDEGEE. The CDR3 loop reads CASKINRDRGPHEQYF. The CDR3 nucleotides are TGTGCCAGCAAAATAAATCGGGACAGGGGACCCCACGAGCAGTACTTC. Full variable domain (remainder filled in from reference TRBV5-8 and TRBJ2-7): EAGVTQSPTHLIKTRGQQATLRCSPISGHTSVYWYQQALGLGLQFLLWYDEGEERNRGNFPPRFSGRQFPNYSSELNVNALELEDSALYLCASKINRDRGPHEQYFGPGTRLTVT.

The rearrangement links TRBV14 to TRBJ2-5, with 7 nucleotides matching TRBD2. The CDR3 is 15 residues long. With 4 bases clipped from V and 1 base from J, the junction kept 6 bases outside the gene matches. Germline CDR1 reads SGHDN; CDR2 reads FVKESK. In DNA form, the CDR3 reads TGTGCCAGCAGCCTTCAGGGAGGGATCCAAGAGACCCAGTACTTC. It yields the protein CASSLQGGIQETQYF.

The chain employs TRBV7-9 and TRBJ2-7; TRBD1 matches 8 bases. Trimming took 6 bases from V and 2 from J; bases not matched to a gene: 9. Germline V gives CDR1 SEHNR, CDR2 FQNEAQ (reference sequence). The CDR3 totals 15 residues. Here the CDR3 reads CASSSDRGLPYEQYF. Written as DNA, the CDR3 is TGTGCCAGCAGTAGCGACAGGGGACTTCCCTACGAGCAGTACTTC.

A word on this clone: In the same sample, other DNA sequences code for this CDR3. The rearrangement links TRBV29-1 to TRBJ2-7; D is perhaps TRBD1 (5 bases). This CDR3 is built from 12 residues. Trimming left V 4 bases short and J 0 bases short, with 7 bases between. CDR1 is SQVTM, CDR2 ANQGSEA, per germline. CDR3 region: CSVGTGSYEQYF. DNA for the CDR3: TGCAGCGTTGGAACAGGCTCCTACGAGCAGTACTTC.

This chain links TRBV6-6 with TRBJ2-7, with 7 bases matching TRBD1. V trimming: 2 bases; J trimming: 5 bases; junction bases outside the gene matches: 3. Germline V lookup: CDR1 MNHNY, CDR2 SVGAGI (reference sequence). The length of the CDR3 is 13 residues. This CDR3 reads CASSYIGQDEQYF. The CDR3 bases are TGTGCCAGCAGTTACATAGGACAGGACGAGCAGTACTTC.

The chain has TRBV7-8 and TRBJ1-6; no clear D gene. Germline V gene data show CDR1 as SGHVS and CDR2 as FQNEAQ. The CDR3 totals 14 residues. V was clipped by 5 bases and J by 13 bases, with 18 bases between them. The CDR3 bases are TGTGCCAGCAGCATGGATGCGTCGCTTACGCCCCTCCACTTT. Amino acids: CASSMDASLTPLHF.

This chain joins TRBV11-2 and TRBJ2-7, with TRBD2 matching 9 bases. Germline loops: CDR1 SGHAT, CDR2 FQNNGV. The CDR3 covers 15 residues. Trimming removed 0 bases from V and 3 bases from J; junction bases left unmatched: 3. CDR3: CASSLEASGVYEQYF. CDR3 nucleotides: TGTGCCAGCAGCTTAGAGGCTAGCGGGGTCTACGAGCAGTACTTC.

This clone was recorded only once. This chain links TRBV29-1 with TRBJ1-2; the D is unclear. Germline CDR1 reads SQVTM; CDR2 reads ANQGSEA. CDR3 length equals 10 residues. Trimming stripped 4 bases from V and 4 bases from J, with 4 bases between. CDR3 sequence: CSVGSYGYTF. The DNA of the CDR3 is TGCAGCGTTGGATCCTATGGCTACACCTTC.